This passage covers 16 T cell receptor beta chains from one sample sequenced in a study of vaccination effects on CD4 cells after COVID-19. Repertoires were generated with immunoSEQ multiplex PCR, while TCRdb's copy carries only in-frame clones and drops some. Of around 44,000 clones in the sample, over 65% were seen once. Their target antigens are unknown. Following 10 days of culture, CD4+ T cells were isolated. Sometime from March through December 2020, the person acquired a SARS-CoV-2 infection that PCR confirmed. Of the BNT162b2 and mRNA-1273 vaccines, participants received two doses of one or the other. This specimen consisted of CD4+ T cells from PBMCs cultured without peptide, obtained after COVID-19 vaccination. Receptor source: a human donor who had a prior SARS-CoV-2 infection.

V is TRBV6-1 and J is TRBJ1-4; tentatively, D is TRBD1 (5 bases). The CDR3 is 14 residues long. The ends were cut back, 0 bases at V and 8 bases at J, with 10 bases in the middle. Germline lookup yields CDR1 MNHNS and CDR2 SASEGT. The CDR3 here is CASSEAGVGEKLFF. The CDR3 bases are TGTGCCAGCAGTGAAGCGGGGGTCGGAGAAAAACTGTTTTTT.

The genes are TRBV6-1 and TRBJ1-2; TRBD1 is a possible D gene (5 bases). The germline gives CDR1 MNHNS, CDR2 SASEGT. Trimming took 4 bases from V and 9 from J, leaving 24 bases between them. The CDR3 spans 16 residues. Here the CDR3 reads CASSGGVWDGLWSYTF. For the CDR3, the DNA is TGTGCCAGCAGTGGCGGGGTGTGGGACGGATTATGGAGCTACACCTTC.

The chain carries TRBV5-1 and TRBJ2-3, with D perhaps given as TRBD1 or TRBD2 (6 bases each). The germline V gene has CDR1 SGHRS and CDR2 YFSETQ. The length of the CDR3 is 16 residues. Trimming removed 0 bases from V and 7 bases from J, with 18 bases in between. DNA of the CDR3: TGCGCCAGCAGCTTGGCCTCCGGGGGCCGAGTAAATACGCAGTATTTT. This gives the protein CASSLASGGRVNTQYF. The full variable domain, in which reference TRBV5-1 and TRBJ2-3 provide the parts outside the CDR3, is KAGVTQTPRYLIKTRGQQVTLSCSPISGHRSVSWYQQTPGQGLQFLFEYFSETQRNKGNFPGRFSGRQFSNSRSEMNVSTLELGDSALYLCASSLASGGRVNTQYFGPGTRLTVL.

The chain is built from TRBV11-2 and TRBJ2-7; D unresolved. V was trimmed by 4 bases and J by 0 bases, leaving 19 bases between them. Looked up from germline, CDR1 is SGHAT and CDR2 is FQNNGV. The CDR3 length is 17 residues. The CDR3 protein is CASSSPVPGRNSYEQYF. DNA of the CDR3: TGTGCCAGCAGCTCCCCCGTCCCGGGCAGGAACTCCTACGAGCAGTACTTC.

The CDR3 coding sequence is TGTGCCTGGACACCGGGGTTTGCAACTAATGAAAAACTGTTTTTT. This encodes CAWTPGFATNEKLFF. The chain uses TRBV30 and TRBJ1-4; D gene unclear. The germline gives CDR1 GTSNPN, CDR2 SVGIG (reference sequence). CDR3 size: 15 residues. V was cut by 4 bases and J by 0 bases, with 12 bases left in between.

The CDR3 loop is CASSQVLGYEQYF. The CDR3, as DNA: TGTGCCAGCAGCCAAGTATTGGGTTACGAGCAGTACTTC. The chain is built from TRBV3-1 (or the pseudogene TRBV3-2) and TRBJ2-7; D is undetermined. This CDR3 contains 13 residues. Germline lookup yields CDR1 LGHDT and CDR2 YNNKEL (reference sequence). V was shortened by 1 base and J by 4 bases, with 8 bases between the two germline ends.

Concerning this clone itself: The sample carries other DNA sequences with the same CDR3. This chain connects TRBV30 to TRBJ2-2, with 8 bases matching TRBD1. Germline V gene data show CDR1 as GTSNPN and CDR2 as SVGIG (reference sequence). V was clipped by 1 base and J by 3 bases; unmatched bases: 4. CDR3 length: 15 residues. CDR3: CAWSDGQGYTGELFF. In nucleotides, the CDR3 is TGTGCCTGGAGTGACGGACAGGGCTACACCGGGGAGCTGTTTTTT.

Sample share makes this clone medium-sized (0.01 to 0.1%). This sequence joins TRBV13 and TRBJ1-2, with TRBD1 matching 9 bases. This CDR3 contains 17 residues. Germline V gene lookup returns CDR1 PRHDT and CDR2 FYEKMQ (reference sequence). V shed 6 bases, J shed 3 bases, and the junction held 14 bases outside the gene matches. The CDR3 sequence is CASRRYLTRDRDYGYTF. The CDR3 nucleotides are TGTGCCAGCAGACGTTATTTAACCCGGGACAGGGACTATGGCTACACCTTC.

In the case of this clone: Other DNA sequences in the sample encode the same CDR3. The chain joins TRBV18 to TRBJ2-7; 7 positions agree with TRBD1. Trimming at V came to 3 bases and at J to 0 bases, leaving 2 bases not matched to a gene. The CDR3 consists of 14 residues. Germline V gene data show CDR1 as KGHSH and CDR2 as LQKENI. The CDR3 here is CASSPGTASYEQYF. Here the CDR3 DNA reads TGTGCCAGCTCACCCGGGACAGCCTCCTACGAGCAGTACTTC.

The chain couples TRBV9 to TRBJ2-1; TRBD2 agrees at 12 bases. The J segment lost 4 bases and the V segment lost 3 bases, leaving 11 bases of the junction unmatched. This CDR3 is built from 18 residues. The germline V gene encodes CDR1 SGDLS and CDR2 YYNGEE. The CDR3 nucleotides are TGTGCCAGCAGCGGGGGACTAGCGGGCTGGACCCCATACAATGAGCAGTTCTTC. It yields the protein CASSGGLAGWTPYNEQFF. The full variable domain, with the rest looked up from reference TRBV9 and TRBJ2-1, is DSGVTQTPKHLITATGQRVTLRCSPRSGDLSVYWYQQSLDQGLQFLIQYYNGEERAKGNILERFSAQQFPDLHSELNLSSLELGDSALYFCASSGGLAGWTPYNEQFFGPGTRLTVL.

V and J are TRBV10-3 and TRBJ2-4, with a possible D match to TRBD1 (6 bases). This CDR3 is built from 13 residues. Germline V CDR1 and CDR2: ENHRY, SYGVKD. The V and J ends lost 4 bases and 7 bases respectively, with 11 bases between them. The CDR3 nucleotides are TGTGCCATCAGTGCGATTCAGGGGAACATTCAGTACTTC. Translating it yields CAISAIQGNIQYF.

This chain connects TRBV5-4 to TRBJ2-7; the match to TRBD1 covers 8 bases. CDR3 length equals 17 residues. CDR1 and CDR2 from the germline V gene are SGHNT and YYREEE (reference sequence). V shed 4 bases and J 3 bases; nucleotides not matched to a gene: 15. The CDR3 reads CASSPSSRTGLRYEQYF. Written as DNA, the CDR3 is TGTGCCAGCAGCCCCTCAAGTCGGACAGGGCTTCGCTACGAGCAGTACTTC.

This chain links TRBV28 with TRBJ1-2, with no clear D. CDR1 is MDHEN and CDR2 is SYDVKM in the germline V gene. The CDR3 runs 11 residues. V lost 2 bases and J 3 bases, leaving 1 base between the germline ends. The CDR3 sequence: CASSLDYGYTF. Here the CDR3 DNA reads TGTGCCAGCAGTTTAGACTATGGCTACACCTTC.

The rearrangement joins TRBV6-1 to TRBJ1-2; D is perhaps TRBD1 (5 bases). With 1 base removed from V and 0 bases from J, the gap between germline ends came to 9 bases. This CDR3 is 15 amino acids long. From germline, CDR1 is MNHNS and CDR2 SASEGT. This CDR3 is CASSEGYRSNYGYTF. For the CDR3, the DNA is TGTGCCAGCAGTGAAGGCTACAGGTCTAACTATGGCTACACCTTC.

The V call is TRBV7-9, the J call TRBJ2-3; TRBD1 matches 7 bases. Germline V gene lookup returns CDR1 SEHNR and CDR2 FQNEAQ (reference sequence). The ends lost 5 bases at V and 0 bases at J; junction bases unmatched: 8. This CDR3 region has 16 residues. CDR3 nucleotides: TGTGCCAGCAGCGCTCGGACAGGAACTAGCACAGATACGCAGTATTTT. Encoded protein: CASSARTGTSTDTQYF. The full variable domain, in which reference TRBV7-9 and TRBJ2-3 provide the parts outside the CDR3, is DTGVSQNPRHKITKRGQNVTFRCDPISEHNRLYWYRQTLGQGPEFLTYFQNEAQLEKSRLLSDRFSAERPKGSFSTLEIQRTEQGDSAMYLCASSARTGTSTDTQYFGPGTRLTVL.

This chain joins TRBV4-2 and TRBJ2-7, with D tentatively TRBD2 (6 bases). The V gene lost 2 bases and the J gene lost 0 bases, with 14 bases spanning the gap. The CDR3 covers 16 residues. The germline V gene encodes CDR1 LGHNA and CDR2 YNFKEQ. The DNA for the CDR3 is TGTGCCAGCAGCCAAAAGTGGCGGGATAGCTCCTACGAGCAGTACTTC. Translated, it gives CASSQKWRDSSYEQYF.